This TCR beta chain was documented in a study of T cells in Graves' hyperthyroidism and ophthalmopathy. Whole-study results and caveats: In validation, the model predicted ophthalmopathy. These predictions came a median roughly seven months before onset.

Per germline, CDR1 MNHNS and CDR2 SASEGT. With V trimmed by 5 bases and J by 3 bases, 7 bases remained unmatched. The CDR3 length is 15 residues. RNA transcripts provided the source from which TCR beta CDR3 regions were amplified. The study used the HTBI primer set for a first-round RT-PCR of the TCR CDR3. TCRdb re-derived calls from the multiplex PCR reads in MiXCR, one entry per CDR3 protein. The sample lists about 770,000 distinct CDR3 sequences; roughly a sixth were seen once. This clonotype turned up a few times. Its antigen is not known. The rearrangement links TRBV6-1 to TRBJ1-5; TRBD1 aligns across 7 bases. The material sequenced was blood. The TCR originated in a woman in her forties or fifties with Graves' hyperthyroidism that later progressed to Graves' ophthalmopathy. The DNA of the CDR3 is TGTGCCAGCAGTCAGGGACAGTTCTACAATCAGCCCCAGCATTTT. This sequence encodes CASSQGQFYNQPQHF.